This TCR beta chain was profiled in a study of human T cells and chemical hapten exposure (dated by TCRdb to the early 2020s). Notes on the research overall: Libraries were pooled for sequencing, and per-sample TCR yields varied mainly because of small differences in library volumes within the pool. This study followed changes in the peripheral blood TCR repertoire in vivo during primary and secondary sensitization of alopecia patients to the hapten diphenylcyclopropenone (DPC). For every blood RNA sample, sequencing covered both the TCR alpha and TCR beta chains. Broader findings and caveats from the paper: The number of TCRs above 1 in 1000 frequency did not change with DPC sensitization; there was no evidence of global repertoire structure alterations. Repeated subsampling changed both the strength of the expansion versus patch-test correlation and the threshold at which the correlation became significant.

Notes on this clonotype: The antigen it binds to is not known. Base quality data are lacking; no much larger clone is found one base away.

CDR1 and CDR2 are read off the germline V gene (reference sequence) as SSHAT and FNYEAQ. V lost 3 bases and J lost 5 bases; the stretch between them is 13 bases long. CDR3 length: 15 amino acids, cysteine to phenylalanine. Only the CDR3 region is kept as DNA, spanning 45 bases read in frame from base 1. Explained via the paper, the time point label denotes: healthy volunteer bleed at 6 weeks. Unfractionated whole blood was collected in Tempus Blood RNA tubes, and total RNA was extracted from that blood. Five or six healthy volunteers acted as controls for TCR sequencing and had blood drawn at day 0, 2 weeks and 6 weeks. Library method: RACE. Instrument on record: NextSeq 500. Library preparation attached unique molecular identifiers to individual cDNA molecules for quantitative, reproducible TCR counting. Processing in the source paper ran as follows. The median number of TCRs per sample was approximately 93,000, ranging from roughly 20,000 to 700,000. The Decombinator software suite was used to annotate the V, J and CDR3 of the TCR reads. To make PS versus PT1 abundance plots, every sample was subsampled to the same number of TCRs (28,000). Expanded TCRs were defined as absent before sensitization and observed at least eight times at the 2-week time point. Using fastp at Q25 and MiXCR, TCRdb reprocessed the public reads and kept productive beta chains. Under each unique CDR3 protein, matching rows form one entry showing the most common genes and DNA. TCRdb, not the authors, supplied the V and J calls. The sample includes about 77,000 distinct CDR3 sequences, with over 6.5% observed a single time. The top ten constitute around 1.7% of the sample.

The clonotype originates from a female donor in good health. Some clones in this sample may be carry-over from other donors' samples. This sequence uses TRBV7-7 and TRBJ2-2, and perhaps TRBD2 as D gene, on 5 matching bases. Sequencing was performed on whole blood. The bases read TGTGCCAGCAGCTTTTTGGTCGGGGATACCGGGGAGCTGTTTTTT. Its translation is CASSFLVGDTGELFF.